This T cell receptor beta chain was found in a study of blood T cells in healthy people across ages. Turning to this clonotype: Sequence at one end of the junction differs from germline and may be a read error.

The germline V gene encodes CDR1 LNHDA and CDR2 SQIVND (reference sequence). The length of the CDR3 is 14 residues. For the second PCR, which ran for 7 to 11 cycles, a sample-barcoded 5' primer and a J-beta primer mix were used. TCRdb independently ran MiXCR on the 5' RACE reads; one entry per CDR3 protein. The profile shows about 720,000 distinct CDR3 sequences, about 24% of them singletons. The source material was blood. The V and J genes are TRBV19 and TRBJ2-1; either TRBD1 or TRBD2 may fit D (5 bases each). The receptor was derived from a man aged 70-80 years in good health. The CDR3 sequence is CTSKPEDNYNEQLF. As DNA, the CDR3 is TGTACCAGTAAGCCGGAGGACAACTACAATGAGCAGCTCTTC.